The 16 T cell receptor beta chains reported below all come from one sample, sequenced in a study of shared clonotypes between healthy human individuals. Measured with immunoSEQ multiplex PCR; TCRdb has only the in-frame clones, and not every one. This sample carries 2 million to 3 million clones, over 85% of them seen once, and the ten largest clones take about 0.39%. Sequencing was carried out using naive CD4+ T cells from PBMCs. Subset noted: CD45RA+ positively selected. The origin of the receptors is a man between 18 and 29 years old in good health. Some clones in this sample may be carry-over from other donors' samples.

The J gene is TRBJ2-7, the V gene TRBV4-3; weak D call: TRBD1 (5 bases). The germline V gene encodes CDR1 LGHNA and CDR2 YSLEER. With 0 bases removed from V and 8 bases from J, the gap between germline ends came to 14 bases. The CDR3 has 14 amino acids. The CDR3 DNA sequence: TGCGCCAGCAGCCAAGATTCTGGGGCAGGGCAGCAGTACTTC. Translating it yields CASSQDSGAGQQYF.

The chain carries TRBV28 and TRBJ2-2; 8 positions match TRBD1. CDR1 and CDR2 from the germline V gene are MDHEN and SYDVKM. Trimming removed 2 bases from V and 4 bases from J; junction bases left unmatched: 3. CDR3 length: 15 residues. The CDR3 spells CASSLRDRTTGELFF. Here the CDR3 DNA reads TGTGCCAGCAGTTTAAGGGACAGGACCACCGGGGAGCTGTTTTTT. Full variable domain (rest looked up from reference TRBV28 and TRBJ2-2): DVKVTQSSRYLVKRTGEKVFLECVQDMDHENMFWYRQDPGLGLRLIYFSYDVKMKEKGDIPEGYSVSREKKERFSLILESASTNQTSMYLCASSLRDRTTGELFFGEGSRLTVL.

The rearrangement links TRBV4-2 to TRBJ2-5, with 15 positions matching TRBD2. Germline-derived CDR1 and CDR2 are LGHNA and YNFKEQ. Trimming cost V 3 bases and J 5 bases; bases outside gene matches: 10. The CDR3 sequence is 18 residues long. CDR3 nucleotides: TGTGCCAGCAGCCACGAGGGACTAGCGGGAGGAGGGGGGGAGACCCAGTACTTC. This codes for CASSHEGLAGGGGETQYF.

V usage is TRBV7-2 and J usage is TRBJ1-4; D gene unclear. The CDR3 is made up of 16 amino acids. Looked up from germline, CDR1 is SGHTA and CDR2 is FQGNSA. Trimming shortened V by 5 bases and J by 0 bases, and 13 bases separated the two germline ends. The CDR3 nucleotides read TGTGCCAGCAGCCAGAGACGGATTGCAACTAATGAAAAACTGTTTTTT. This encodes CASSQRRIATNEKLFF.

The chain couples TRBV29-1 to TRBJ2-3, with no clear D. This CDR3 has 14 amino acids. V shed 0 bases and J shed 5 bases, with 12 bases lying between them. Germline CDR1 reads SQVTM; CDR2 reads ANQGSEA. CDR3 region: CSVEDPPGGDTQYF. In nucleotides, the CDR3 is TGCAGCGTTGAAGATCCGCCTGGTGGAGATACGCAGTATTTT.

The CDR3 loop reads CASSQGTSPNYEQYF. The CDR3 DNA reads as TGCGCCAGCAGCCAAGGGACTAGCCCCAACTACGAGCAGTACTTC. The rearrangement uses TRBV4-3 and TRBJ2-7; 8 bases are a match to TRBD2. The CDR3 is made up of 15 amino acids. J was trimmed by 3 bases and V by 1 base; bases with no gene match: 5. CDR1 is LGHNA, CDR2 YSLEER, per germline.

This clone has only one observation. The V and J genes are TRBV10-3 and TRBJ2-1, with 11 bases aligning to TRBD2. The CDR3 is 15 residues long. Germline V lookup: CDR1 ENHRY, CDR2 SYGVKD. V shed 10 bases and J 5 bases; nucleotides not matched to a gene: 10. The CDR3 nucleotides read TGTGCCACAGCCCAAATAGCGGGAGGGAACAATGAGCAGTTCTTC. This sequence encodes CATAQIAGGNNEQFF.

The chain couples TRBV11-3 to TRBJ1-1, with 7 bases aligning to TRBD1. CDR1 and CDR2 from the germline V gene are SGHNT and YENEEA. V lost 4 bases and J lost 9; bases outside the gene matches: 8. The CDR3 covers 13 residues. For the CDR3, the DNA is TGTGCCAGCAGCTCCCAGGGAGGGGGCCAAGCTTTCTTT. Translated, it gives CASSSQGGGQAFF.

The V and J genes are TRBV14 and TRBJ2-7, with 8 bases identical to TRBD1. The CDR3 sequence is 14 residues long. V lost 6 bases, J lost 4 bases, and 8 bases stayed unmatched. Germline V gene data show CDR1 as SGHDN and CDR2 as FVKESK. The DNA of the CDR3 is TGTGCCAGCAGGTCCGGGACAGGTTTTTACGAGCAGTACTTC. Its translation: CASRSGTGFYEQYF.

The rearrangement joins TRBV19 to TRBJ2-3; 8 positions match TRBD2. V was clipped by 7 bases and J by 8 bases; unmatched bases: 17. Germline CDR1 is LNHDA and CDR2 is SQIVND (reference sequence). The CDR3 has 16 amino acids. CDR3 coding DNA: TGTGCCAGTATGGTTCTAGCGGGTGCCCCTCAGGGTACGCAGTATTTT. This encodes CASMVLAGAPQGTQYF.

This chain connects TRBV7-9 to TRBJ2-1; no clear D gene. The CDR3 totals 12 residues. Looked up from germline, CDR1 is SEHNR and CDR2 is FQNEAQ (reference sequence). The germline V and J ends were trimmed by 3 bases and 9 bases, with 9 bases remaining between them. CDR3 region: CASSLDHTEQFF. The CDR3 DNA reads as TGTGCCAGCAGCTTGGACCATACTGAGCAGTTCTTC.

The rearrangement joins TRBV29-1 to TRBJ2-3, with TRBD2 matching over 10 bases. Trimming removed 7 bases from V and 4 bases from J; junction bases left unmatched: 8. The CDR3 length is 14 residues. Germline lookup yields CDR1 SQVTM and CDR2 ANQGSEA. The CDR3 spells CSASRSGRSDTQYF. CDR3 bases: TGCAGCGCGTCACGTAGCGGGAGGTCAGATACGCAGTATTTT.

V and J are TRBV7-6 and TRBJ1-2; possibly TRBD1 for D (5 bases). This CDR3 has 14 residues. Per the germline V gene, CDR1 is SGHVS and CDR2 is FNYEAQ. Between the trimmed V and J ends, which lost 5 bases and 7 bases, there was a span of 17 bases. The CDR3 protein is CASSPQSRVFGYTF. CDR3 coding DNA: TGTGCCAGCAGCCCACAAAGCAGGGTGTTTGGCTACACCTTC. Full variable domain (rest looked up from reference TRBV7-6 and TRBJ1-2): GAGVSQSPRYKVTKRGQDVALRCDPISGHVSLYWYRQALGQGPEFLTYFNYEAQQDKSGLPNDRFSAERPEGSISTLTIQRTEQRDSAMYRCASSPQSRVFGYTFGSGTRLTVV.

The rearrangement links TRBV4-1 to TRBJ2-3; D is possibly TRBD2 (5 bases). This CDR3 is built from 14 residues. Looked up from germline, CDR1 is MGHRA and CDR2 is YSYEKL. The V end was cut by 2 bases, the J end by 6 bases, with 12 bases between. In nucleotides, the CDR3 is TGCGCCAGCAGCCAATTGGCGACTATCGATACGCAGTATTTT. Translation gives CASSQLATIDTQYF.

V is TRBV7-2 and J is TRBJ1-1; D uncertain. The ends were cut back, 5 bases at V and 0 bases at J, with 13 bases in the middle. CDR3 length: 15 residues. The germline gives CDR1 SGHTA, CDR2 FQGNSA. CDR3 amino acids: CASSPQRLMNTEAFF. CDR3 bases: TGTGCCAGCAGCCCGCAACGACTTATGAACACTGAAGCTTTCTTT.

The chain is built from TRBV6-5 and TRBJ1-5; the D is unclear. Germline CDR1 and CDR2: MNHEY and SVGAGI. V dropped 2 bases and J dropped 1 base, with 6 bases sitting between them. The CDR3 covers 14 residues. CDR3 bases: TGTGCCAGCAGTTACGCGCTAAGCAATCAGCCCCAGCATTTT. It encodes CASSYALSNQPQHF.